This TCR beta chain emerged from a study of blood T cell repertoires in COVID-19. Study background: Acute and convalescent COVID-19 specimens originated in the United States, Italy and Spain. T cells, B-cell-depleted T cells, or PBMCs supplied cDNA or gDNA.

CDR3 length: 14 residues. V lost 5 bases to trimming and J lost 6 bases; unmatched junction nucleotides: 9. Germline CDR1 SGHNT, CDR2 YENEEA. Original data processing: Estimates of nucleated cell counts were drawn from the amplification of reference gene primers. Clones were read by immunoSEQ multiplex PCR, and TCRdb kept only the in-frame ones, dropping some. V and J calls and clone size are given by that table; D and trimming were obtained from the DNA. The data contain roughly 100,000 clones, about 76% of them singletons. This chain links TRBV11-3 with TRBJ2-7; 8 bases agree with TRBD1. The TCR comes from a man older than 75 with acute or convalescent COVID-19. Sequencing input: peripheral blood. CDR3 protein: CASSPQGAFSEQYF. The DNA of the CDR3 is TGTGCCAGCAGCCCCCAGGGGGCGTTTTCCGAGCAGTACTTC.